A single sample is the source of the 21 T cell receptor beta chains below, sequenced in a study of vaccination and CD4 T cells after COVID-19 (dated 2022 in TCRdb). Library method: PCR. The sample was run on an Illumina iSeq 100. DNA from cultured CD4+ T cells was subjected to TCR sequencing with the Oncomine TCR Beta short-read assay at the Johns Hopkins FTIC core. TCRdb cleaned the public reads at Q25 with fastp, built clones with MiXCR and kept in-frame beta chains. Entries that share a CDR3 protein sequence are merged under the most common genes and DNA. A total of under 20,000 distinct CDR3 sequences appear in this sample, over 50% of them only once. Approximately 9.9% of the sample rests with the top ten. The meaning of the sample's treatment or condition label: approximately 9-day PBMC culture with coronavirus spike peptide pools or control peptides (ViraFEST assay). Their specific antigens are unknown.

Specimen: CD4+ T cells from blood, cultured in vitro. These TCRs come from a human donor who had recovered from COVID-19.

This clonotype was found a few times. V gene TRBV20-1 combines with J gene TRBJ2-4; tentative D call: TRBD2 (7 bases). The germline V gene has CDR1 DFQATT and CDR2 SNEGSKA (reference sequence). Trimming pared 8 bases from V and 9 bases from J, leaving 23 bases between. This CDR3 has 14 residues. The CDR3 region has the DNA TGCAGTACGTGGGGGCCTAGCGGCTTTGGCATTCAGTACTTC. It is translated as CSTWGPSGFGIQYF.

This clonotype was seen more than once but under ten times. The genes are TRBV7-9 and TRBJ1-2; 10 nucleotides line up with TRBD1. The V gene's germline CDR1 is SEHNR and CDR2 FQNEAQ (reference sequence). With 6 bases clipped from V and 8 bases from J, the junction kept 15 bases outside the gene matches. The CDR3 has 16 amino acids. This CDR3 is CASSRLTGTGDRGYTF. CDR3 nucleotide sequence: TGTGCCAGCAGTCGGTTGACCGGGACAGGGGATCGGGGCTACACCTTC.

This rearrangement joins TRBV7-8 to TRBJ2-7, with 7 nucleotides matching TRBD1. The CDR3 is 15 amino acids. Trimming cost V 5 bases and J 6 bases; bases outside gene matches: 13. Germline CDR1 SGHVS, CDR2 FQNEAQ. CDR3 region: CASSRGYRGSVEQYF. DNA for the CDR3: TGTGCCAGCAGCCGTGGTTACAGGGGAAGTGTCGAGCAGTACTTC.

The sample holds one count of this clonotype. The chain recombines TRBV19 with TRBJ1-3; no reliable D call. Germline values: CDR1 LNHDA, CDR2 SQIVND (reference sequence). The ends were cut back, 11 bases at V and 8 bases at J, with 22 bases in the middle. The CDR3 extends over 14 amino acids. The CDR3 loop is CASRRGASVDTIYF. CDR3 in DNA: TGTGCCTCCAGGCGGGGAGCGTCGGTCGACACCATATATTTT.

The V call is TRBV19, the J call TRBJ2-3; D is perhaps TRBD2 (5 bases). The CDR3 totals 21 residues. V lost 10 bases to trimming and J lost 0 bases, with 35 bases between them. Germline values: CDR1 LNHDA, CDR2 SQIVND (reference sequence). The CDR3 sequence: CATATRSSLGRNPYSTDTQYF. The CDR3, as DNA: TGTGCCACCGCCACTAGATCTAGTTTAGGGCGGAATCCATATAGCACAGATACGCAGTATTTT.

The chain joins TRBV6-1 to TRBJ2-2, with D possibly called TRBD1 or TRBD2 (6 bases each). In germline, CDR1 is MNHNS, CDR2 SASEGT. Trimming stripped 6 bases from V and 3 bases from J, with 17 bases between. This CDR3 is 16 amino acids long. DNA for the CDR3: TGTGCCAGCAGGTCTCGGGGGCCCGAAGACACCGGGGAGCTGTTTTTT. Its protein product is CASRSRGPEDTGELFF.

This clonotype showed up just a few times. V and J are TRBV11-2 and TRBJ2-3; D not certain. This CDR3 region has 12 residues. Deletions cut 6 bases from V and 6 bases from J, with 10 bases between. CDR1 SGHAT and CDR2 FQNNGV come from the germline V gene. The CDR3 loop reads CASRRSGDTQYF. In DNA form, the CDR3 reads TGTGCCAGCAGAAGGTCCGGGGATACGCAGTATTTT.

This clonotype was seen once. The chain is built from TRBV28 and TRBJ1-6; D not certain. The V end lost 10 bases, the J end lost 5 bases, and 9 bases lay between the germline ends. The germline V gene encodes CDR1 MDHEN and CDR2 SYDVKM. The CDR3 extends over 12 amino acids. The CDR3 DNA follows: TGTGCCACCAGACCTAATAATTCACCCCTCCACTTT. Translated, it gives CATRPNNSPLHF.

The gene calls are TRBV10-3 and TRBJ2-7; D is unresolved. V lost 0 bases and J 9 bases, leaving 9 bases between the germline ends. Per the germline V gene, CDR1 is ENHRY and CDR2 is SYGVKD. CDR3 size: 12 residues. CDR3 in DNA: TGTGCCATCAGTGAGTCAGACCGCCGGCAGTACTTC. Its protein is CAISESDRRQYF.

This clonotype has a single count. The CDR3 region has the DNA TGTGCCAGCACTGCCAATAATTCACCCCTCCACTTT. This gives the protein CASTANNSPLHF. This rearrangement joins TRBV28 to TRBJ1-6; D is unresolved. V lost 7 bases to trimming and J lost 5 bases, with 6 bases between them. The germline gives CDR1 MDHEN, CDR2 SYDVKM. CDR3 length: 12 amino acids.

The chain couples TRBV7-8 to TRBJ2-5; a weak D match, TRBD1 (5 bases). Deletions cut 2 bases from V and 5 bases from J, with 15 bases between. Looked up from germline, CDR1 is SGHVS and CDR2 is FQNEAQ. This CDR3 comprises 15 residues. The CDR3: CASSLPRGIWETQYF. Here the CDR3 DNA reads TGTGCCAGCAGCTTACCTAGGGGTATTTGGGAGACCCAGTACTTC.

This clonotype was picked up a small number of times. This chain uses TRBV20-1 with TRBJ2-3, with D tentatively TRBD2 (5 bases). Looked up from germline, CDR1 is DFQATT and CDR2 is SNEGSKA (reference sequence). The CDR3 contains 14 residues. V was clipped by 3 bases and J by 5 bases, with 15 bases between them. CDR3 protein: CSARRSSAEDTQYF. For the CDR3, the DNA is TGCAGTGCTAGGAGGAGTAGCGCGGAAGATACGCAGTATTTT.

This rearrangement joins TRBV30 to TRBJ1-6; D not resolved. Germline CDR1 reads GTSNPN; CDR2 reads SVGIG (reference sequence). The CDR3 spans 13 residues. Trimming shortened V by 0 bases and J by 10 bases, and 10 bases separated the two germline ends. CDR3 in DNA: TGTGCCTGGAGTGTAGTGGGGAACTCACCCCTCCACTTT. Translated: CAWSVVGNSPLHF. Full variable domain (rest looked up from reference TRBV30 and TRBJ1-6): SQTIHQWPATLVQPVGSPLSLECTVEGTSNPNLYWYRQAAGRGLQLLFYSVGIGQISSEVPQNLSASRPQDRQFILSSKKLLLSDSGFYLCAWSVVGNSPLHFGNGTRLTVT.

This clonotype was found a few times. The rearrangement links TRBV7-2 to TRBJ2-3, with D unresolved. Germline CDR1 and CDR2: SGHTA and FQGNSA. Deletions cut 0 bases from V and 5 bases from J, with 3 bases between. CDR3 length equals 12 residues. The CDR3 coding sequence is TGTGCCAGCAGCTTAGCGGTAGATACGCAGTATTTT. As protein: CASSLAVDTQYF.

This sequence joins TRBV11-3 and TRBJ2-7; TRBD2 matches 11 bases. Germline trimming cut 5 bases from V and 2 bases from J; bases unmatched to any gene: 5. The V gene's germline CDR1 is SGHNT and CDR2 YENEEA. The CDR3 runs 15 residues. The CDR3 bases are TGTGCCAGCAGCCCTCTAGCGGGAGGCACCTACGAGCAGTACTTC. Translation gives CASSPLAGGTYEQYF.

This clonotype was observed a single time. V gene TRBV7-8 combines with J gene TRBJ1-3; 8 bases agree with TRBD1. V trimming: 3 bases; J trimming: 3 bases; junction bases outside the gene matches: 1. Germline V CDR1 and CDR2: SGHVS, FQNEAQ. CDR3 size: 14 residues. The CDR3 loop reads CASSFDRGGNTIYF. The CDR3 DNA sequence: TGTGCCAGCAGCTTTGACAGGGGTGGAAACACCATATATTTT.

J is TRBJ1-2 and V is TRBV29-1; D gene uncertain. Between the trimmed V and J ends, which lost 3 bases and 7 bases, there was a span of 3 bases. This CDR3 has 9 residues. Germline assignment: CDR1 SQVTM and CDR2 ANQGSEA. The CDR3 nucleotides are TGCAGCGTTGATAGTGGCTACACCTTC. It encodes CSVDSGYTF.

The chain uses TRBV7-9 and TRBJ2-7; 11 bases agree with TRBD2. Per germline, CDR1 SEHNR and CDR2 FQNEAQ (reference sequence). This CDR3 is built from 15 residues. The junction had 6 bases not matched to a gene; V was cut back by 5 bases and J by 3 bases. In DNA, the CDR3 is TGTGCCAGCAGCCCCCGACTAGCGGGACGCTACGAGCAGTACTTC. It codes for CASSPRLAGRYEQYF.

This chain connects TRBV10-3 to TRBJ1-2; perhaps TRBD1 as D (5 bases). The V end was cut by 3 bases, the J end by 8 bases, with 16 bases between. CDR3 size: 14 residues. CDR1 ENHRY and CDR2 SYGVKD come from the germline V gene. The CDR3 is CAISDREADQGYTF. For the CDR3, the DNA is TGTGCCATCAGTGACAGGGAAGCGGATCAGGGCTACACCTTC.

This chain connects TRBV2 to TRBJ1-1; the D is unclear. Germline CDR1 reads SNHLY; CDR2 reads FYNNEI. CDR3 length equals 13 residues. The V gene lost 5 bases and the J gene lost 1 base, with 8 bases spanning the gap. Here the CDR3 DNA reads TGTGCCAGCAGTACTTCAGCGAACACTGAAGCTTTCTTT. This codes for CASSTSANTEAFF.

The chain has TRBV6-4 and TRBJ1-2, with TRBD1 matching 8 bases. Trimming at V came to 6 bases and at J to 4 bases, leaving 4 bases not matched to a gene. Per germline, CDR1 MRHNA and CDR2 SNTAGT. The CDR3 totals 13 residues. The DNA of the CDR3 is TGTGCCAGCAGCTCACAGGGGGGCTATGGCTACACCTTC. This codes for CASSSQGGYGYTF.